The 16 T cell receptor beta chains listed next were all sequenced from one sample in a study of blood T cells in healthy people across ages. The use of a sample-barcoded 5' primer and a J-beta primer mix characterized a second PCR of roughly 6 to 11 cycles. MiXCR was run by TCRdb on the 5' RACE reads, yielding one entry per CDR3 protein. In the table there are 1 million to 1.2 million distinct CDR3 sequences, 35% to 40% of which are singletons. The specimen sequenced was blood. The origin of the receptors is a man aged 18 to 30 in good health.

Note on this clonotype: A much larger clone sits a single nucleotide away, making a read error possible. J is TRBJ2-3 and V is TRBV20-1; 10 bases are a match to TRBD2. Germline CDR1 DFQATT, CDR2 SNEGSKA (reference sequence). This CDR3 is built from 13 residues. J gave up 4 bases and V 4 bases, and 2 bases lay outside the gene matches. The CDR3 DNA is TGCAGTGCTACTAGCGGGGGCGCAGATACGCAGTATTTT. It translates to CSATSGGADTQYF.

This clonotype was observed a handful of times. This chain links TRBV12-5 with TRBJ1-2, with D perhaps TRBD1 (6 bases). Trimming removed 8 bases from V and 1 base from J, with 23 bases in between. The CDR3 is 17 residues long. Germline lookup yields CDR1 LGHNT and CDR2 FRNRAP. CDR3 coding DNA: TGTGCTAGTCTCGGTGTGACCCGGACAGTGAATAACTATGGCTACACCTTC. Its translation: CASLGVTRTVNNYGYTF. Full variable domain (rest looked up from reference TRBV12-5 and TRBJ1-2): DARVTQTPRHKVTEMGQEVTMRCQPILGHNTVFWYRQTMMQGLELLAYFRNRAPLDDSGMPKDRFSAEMPDATLATLKIQPSEPRDSAVYFCASLGVTRTVNNYGYTFGSGTRLTVV.

This clonotype was detected only a few times. The V call is TRBV10-3, the J call TRBJ1-2; D is ambiguous. V lost 4 bases, J lost 3 bases, and 12 bases lay in between. The CDR3 runs 14 residues. Germline V CDR1 and CDR2: ENHRY, SYGVKD. DNA of the CDR3: TGTGCCATCAGTGCCCCAATTAGGGACTATGGCTACACCTTC. It translates to CAISAPIRDYGYTF.

This clonotype was seen only a few times. The rearrangement uses TRBV6-6 and TRBJ1-2, with no clear D. The V end was cut by 6 bases, the J end by 0 bases, with 8 bases between. This CDR3 spans 13 amino acids. Germline V gene sequence: CDR1 MNHNY, CDR2 SVGAGI (reference sequence). CDR3 sequence (DNA): TGTGCCAGCAGGGCTGAAACTAACTATGGCTACACCTTC. It encodes CASRAETNYGYTF.

On this clonotype itself: One end of the junction is discordant with germline, which a read error may explain. The gene calls are TRBV24-1 and TRBJ2-3, with D tentatively TRBD1 (6 bases). The CDR3 consists of 16 residues. Germline-derived CDR1 and CDR2 are KGHDR and SFDVKD. This CDR3 is CATSDSGALGGDTQYF. CDR3 DNA sequence: TGTGCGACCAGTGATTCAGGGGCCCTTGGTGGTGATACGCAGTATTTT.

The chain joins TRBV6-6 to TRBJ1-5, with 7 bases identical to TRBD1. V lost 6 bases and J lost 4; bases outside the gene matches: 3. The CDR3 spans 13 residues. Germline CDR1 is MNHNY and CDR2 is SVGAGI (reference sequence). CDR3: CASRTGMNQPQHF. The CDR3 DNA follows: TGTGCCAGCAGGACAGGGATGAATCAGCCCCAGCATTTT.

The V and J genes are TRBV12-3 or TRBV12-4 and TRBJ1-5; possibly TRBD1 for D (5 bases). Deletions cut 5 bases from V and 6 bases from J, with 11 bases between. The CDR3 is 13 amino acids. CDR3 DNA: TGTGCCAGCAGTCCAGGGTACTCTCAGCCCCAGCATTTT. Amino acid sequence: CASSPGYSQPQHF.

V usage is TRBV5-1 and J usage is TRBJ2-5; D is perhaps TRBD2 (5 bases). Germline CDR1 SGHRS, CDR2 YFSETQ. The CDR3 has 11 residues. In nucleotides, the CDR3 is TGCGGTGAGGGTAAGCGAGAGACCCAGTACTTC. It codes for CGEGKRETQYF.

V is TRBV7-9 and J is TRBJ2-4; D is perhaps TRBD1 or TRBD2 (5 bases each). The germline V and J ends were trimmed by 5 bases and 9 bases, with 23 bases remaining between them. Germline V lookup: CDR1 SEHNR, CDR2 FQNEAQ (reference sequence). CDR3 length: 16 amino acids. Here the CDR3 DNA reads TGTGCCAGCAGCAAATTAACCGGGACGGATGAAGGCATTCAGTACTTC. Translating it yields CASSKLTGTDEGIQYF.

Remarks on this clonotype: A much larger clonotype is one base distant, so this may be a read error. The chain employs TRBV7-2 and TRBJ2-3; 8 bases match TRBD2. The CDR3 is 16 residues long. CDR1 is SGHTA and CDR2 is FQGNSA in the germline V gene. The CDR3 is CANSLSPGGARDTQYF. CDR3 DNA: TGTGCCAACAGCTTATCTCCCGGGGGGGCCCGAGATACGCAGTATTTT.

This clonotype was detected only a few times. The chain is built from TRBV7-9 and TRBJ2-3; D is unresolved. This CDR3 comprises 13 residues. V was shortened by 8 bases and J by 2 bases, with 11 bases between the two germline ends. Germline assignment: CDR1 SEHNR and CDR2 FQNEAQ (reference sequence). The CDR3 nucleotides are TGTGCCAGCCTATACAGAGCCACAGATACGCAGTATTTT. Its translation: CASLYRATDTQYF.

The chain links TRBV5-1 to TRBJ2-3; D ambiguous. The germline V gene encodes CDR1 SGHRS and CDR2 YFSETQ. Trimming removed 6 bases from V and 4 bases from J, with 12 bases in between. The CDR3 runs 13 residues. CDR3 protein: CASMIGPADTQYF. As DNA, the CDR3 is TGCGCCAGCATGATTGGTCCCGCAGATACGCAGTATTTT.

In this sample, this clonotype turned up once. This CDR3 is CASSITMGANYGYTF. In DNA form, the CDR3 reads TGTGCCAGCAGTATAACCATGGGTGCTAACTATGGCTACACCTTC. This chain joins TRBV27 and TRBJ1-2; D not resolved. Germline CDR1 reads MNHEY; CDR2 reads SMNVEV (reference sequence). This CDR3 has 15 amino acids. Trimming left V 5 bases short and J 0 bases short, with 13 bases between.

The genes are TRBV7-2 and TRBJ2-3, with a possible D match to TRBD2 (5 bases). Per the germline V gene, CDR1 is SGHTA and CDR2 is FQGNSA. The length of the CDR3 is 17 residues. The V and J ends lost 3 bases and 1 base respectively, with 17 bases between them. CDR3 bases: TGTGCCAGCAGCTTTCGGTTCGAAACTAGTGGCACAGATACGCAGTATTTT. Its translation is CASSFRFETSGTDTQYF.

This clonotype was detected many times. The V call is TRBV20-1, the J call TRBJ1-2; D remains unclear. The CDR3 is 13 residues long. With 3 bases removed from V and 2 bases from J, the gap between germline ends came to 10 bases. Germline CDR1 reads DFQATT; CDR2 reads SNEGSKA (reference sequence). The CDR3 loop reads CSARRDWNYGYTF. CDR3 DNA: TGCAGTGCTAGGAGGGATTGGAACTATGGCTACACCTTC.

The chain couples TRBV27 to TRBJ2-7; D is unclear. There are 15 residues in the CDR3. CDR1 MNHEY and CDR2 SMNVEV come from the germline V gene (reference sequence). Deletions cut 0 bases from V and 0 bases from J, with 9 bases between. The CDR3 sequence: CASSLSTASSYEQYF. In DNA form, the CDR3 reads TGTGCCAGCAGTTTATCGACCGCGAGCTCCTACGAGCAGTACTTC.